The entry that follows covers one T cell receptor beta chain sequence. The antigen it recognizes is unknown. Base qualities were left out, and no much larger clone turns up one base away. This sample was included in a study of blood T cell repertoires in COVID-19 (dated by TCRdb to about 2020). With regard to the full study: Samples covering the acute and convalescent phases of COVID-19 were provided by collaborators in the United States, Italy and Spain. Sample metadata almost always included a de-identified subject ID, COVID-19 status, age in years and sex. HLA class I and class II types, where available, came from metadata supplied by the sample provider rather than from assay-based typing. Samples were obtained from the ongoing ImmuneRACE study (first 160 participants) and from 1,254 subjects provided by 6 global collaborators. The material from the prospective study consisted of cDNA or gDNA derived from T cells, B-cell-depleted T cells, or PBMCs. The repertoires were released in a freely available public database intended as a resource for research on the immune response to SARS-CoV-2. The dataset comprised deeply sampled blood TCRbeta repertoires from subjects exposed to, actively infected with, or recovered from COVID-19.

The collaborating institutions used their own protocols to collect whole blood in K2EDTA tubes. For TCRbeta analysis, collaborators shipped samples as frozen whole blood, isolated PBMCs, or DNA extracted from either of those sample types. TCRbeta CDR3 regions were amplified from genomic DNA using the immunoSEQ Assay, a bias-controlled multiplex PCR. Concerning the study's data processing: The number of nucleated cells in each sample was estimated by amplification of reference gene primers within the assay. To quantify the absolute abundance of each unique TCRbeta CDR3 rearrangement, sequence reads were collapsed and filtered. For each sample, productive Simpson clonality was calculated as the square root of Simpson's diversity index across productive rearrangements. The source is immuneACCESS, and TCRdb retained only in-frame sequences with V and J called. Part of the clones is not carried over; for the studies checked, unresolved V genes explain less than half of this, and the remainder is unexplained. That table furnishes V, J and clone size, whereas the DNA furnished D and trimming. For this sample there are around 20,000 clones; 87% appear just once. 8% to 10% of the sample is in the top ten clones.

The paper as a whole reports these results and caveats: The quantity of clinical and demographic metadata differed by source and by participant and was supplied without curation.

The specimen was peripheral blood. The receptor was isolated from a human donor in a cohort sampled during active COVID-19. The donor label of this sample is uncertain.

The DNA is as follows: TGCGCCAGCAGCCCAGCAGGTACAGGTCCGGGAAACACCATATATTTT. It is translated as CASSPAGTGPGNTIYF. This sequence uses TRBV4-1 and TRBJ1-3; tentative D gene TRBD1, with 5 bases matching. The germline V gene sets CDR1 to MGHRA and CDR2 to YSYEKL. V is reduced by 4 bases and J by 4 bases, leaving a spacing of 17 bases between them. The CDR3 runs 16 amino acids, cysteine and phenylalanine included. CDR3 DNA is the only sequence kept; it has 48 bases, read in frame from the first base.